The entry below gives a single T cell receptor (beta chain) sequence along with its context. This entry is derived from a study of blood T cell repertoires in COVID-19. Some clones are missing from TCRdb's copy, which holds only in-frame ones; the method was immunoSEQ multiplex PCR. Found here are some 110,000 clones, around 80% of them singletons; the top ten hold 0.7% to 0.85%. This CDR3 is 15 amino acids long. V was shortened by 0 bases and J by 6 bases, with 15 bases between the two germline ends. Per germline, CDR1 LGHDT and CDR2 YNNKEL (reference sequence). The sequence came from an older woman with acute or convalescent COVID-19. The source material was peripheral blood. V is TRBV3-1 (or the pseudogene TRBV3-2) and J is TRBJ2-7; D is perhaps TRBD1 (5 bases). The CDR3 here is CASSQDPAGLGEQYF. The CDR3 DNA follows: TGTGCCAGCAGCCAAGACCCCGCAGGGTTGGGCGAGCAGTACTTC.